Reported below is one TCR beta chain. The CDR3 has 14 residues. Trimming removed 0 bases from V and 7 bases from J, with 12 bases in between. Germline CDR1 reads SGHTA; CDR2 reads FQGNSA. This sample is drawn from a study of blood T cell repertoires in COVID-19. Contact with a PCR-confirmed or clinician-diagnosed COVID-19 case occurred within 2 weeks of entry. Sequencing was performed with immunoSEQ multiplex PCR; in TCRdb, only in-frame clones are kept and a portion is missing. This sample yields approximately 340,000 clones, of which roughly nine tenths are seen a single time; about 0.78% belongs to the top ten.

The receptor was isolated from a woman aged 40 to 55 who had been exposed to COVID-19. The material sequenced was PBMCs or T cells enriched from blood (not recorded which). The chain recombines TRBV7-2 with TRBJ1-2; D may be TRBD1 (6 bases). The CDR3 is CASSLAGAWFGYTF. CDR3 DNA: TGTGCCAGCAGCTTAGCGGGGGCGTGGTTTGGCTACACCTTC. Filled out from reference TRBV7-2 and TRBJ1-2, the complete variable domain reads GAGVSQSPSNKVTEKGKDVELRCDPISGHTALYWYRQSLGQGLEFLIYFQGNSAPDKSGLPSDRFSAERTGGSVSTLTIQRTQQEDSAVYLCASSLAGAWFGYTFGSGTRLTVV.